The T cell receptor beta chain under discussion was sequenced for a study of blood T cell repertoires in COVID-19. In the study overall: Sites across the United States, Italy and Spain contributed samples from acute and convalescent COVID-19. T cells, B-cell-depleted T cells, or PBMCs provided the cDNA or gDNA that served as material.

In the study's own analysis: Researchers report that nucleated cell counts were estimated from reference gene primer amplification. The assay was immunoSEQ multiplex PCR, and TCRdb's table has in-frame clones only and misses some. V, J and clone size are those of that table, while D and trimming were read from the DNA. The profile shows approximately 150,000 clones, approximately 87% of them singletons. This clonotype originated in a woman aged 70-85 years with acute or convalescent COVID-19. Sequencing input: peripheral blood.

CDR3 coding DNA: TGTGCCGGCCGAGCCGACAGGGTAGGAGAAAAACTGTTTTTT. Protein: CAGRADRVGEKLFF. V is TRBV6-5 and J is TRBJ1-4, with TRBD1 matching over 7 bases. The CDR3 is made up of 14 amino acids. The V and J ends lost 11 bases and 8 bases, in that order; junction bases with no gene match: 14. CDR1 and CDR2 (germline): MNHEY, SVGAGI.